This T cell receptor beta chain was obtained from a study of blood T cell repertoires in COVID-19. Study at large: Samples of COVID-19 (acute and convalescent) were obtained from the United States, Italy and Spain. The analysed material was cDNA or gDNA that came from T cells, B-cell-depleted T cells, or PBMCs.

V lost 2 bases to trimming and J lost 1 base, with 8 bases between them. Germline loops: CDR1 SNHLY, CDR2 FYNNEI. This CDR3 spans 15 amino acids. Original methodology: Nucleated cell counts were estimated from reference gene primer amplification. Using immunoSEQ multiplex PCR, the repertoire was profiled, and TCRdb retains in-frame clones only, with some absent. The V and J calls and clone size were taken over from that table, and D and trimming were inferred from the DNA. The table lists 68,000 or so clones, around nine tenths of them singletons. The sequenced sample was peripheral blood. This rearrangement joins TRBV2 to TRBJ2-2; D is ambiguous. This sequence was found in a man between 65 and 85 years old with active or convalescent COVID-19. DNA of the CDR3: TGTGCCAGCAGTGAATTGAGACAGAACACCGGGGAGCTGTTTTTT. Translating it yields CASSELRQNTGELFF.